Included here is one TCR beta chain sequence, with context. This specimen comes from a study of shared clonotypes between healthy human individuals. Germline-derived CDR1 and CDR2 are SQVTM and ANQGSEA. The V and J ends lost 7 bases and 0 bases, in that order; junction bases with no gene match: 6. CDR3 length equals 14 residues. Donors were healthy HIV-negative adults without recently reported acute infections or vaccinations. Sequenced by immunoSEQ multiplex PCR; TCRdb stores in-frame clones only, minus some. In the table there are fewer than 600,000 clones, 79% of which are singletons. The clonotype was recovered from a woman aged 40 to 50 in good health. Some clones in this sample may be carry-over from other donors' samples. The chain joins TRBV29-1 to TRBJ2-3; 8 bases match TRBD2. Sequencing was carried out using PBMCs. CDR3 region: CSASASGSTDTQYF. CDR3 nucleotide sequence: TGCAGCGCTTCGGCTAGCGGGAGCACAGATACGCAGTATTTT.